The clone carrying this T cell receptor (beta chain) was seen a few times. The CDR3 has 13 amino acids. The ends were cut back, 2 bases at V and 2 bases at J, with 6 bases in the middle. Germline V gene lookup returns CDR1 MNHEY and CDR2 SMNVEV (reference sequence). As processed by the authors: Scientists estimated how many nucleated cells there were by amplifying reference gene primers. TCRdb's copy holds only in-frame clones and misses some; the assay was immunoSEQ multiplex PCR. V, J and clone size reflect that table, while D and trimming were determined from the DNA. The data show a few hundred thousand clones, 85% to 90% seen once. This entry is derived from a study of blood T cell repertoires in COVID-19. Study summary: The United States, Italy and Spain supplied acute and convalescent COVID-19 samples. Nucleic acid was either cDNA or gDNA, and it came from T cells, B-cell-depleted T cells, or PBMCs.

The sample taken for sequencing was peripheral blood. The receptor was isolated from a woman in her seventies with active or convalescent COVID-19. The chain recombines TRBV27 with TRBJ1-1; D ambiguous. CDR3 amino acids: CASSLRSNTEAFF. For the CDR3, the DNA is TGTGCCAGCAGTTTAAGGAGCAACACTGAAGCTTTCTTT.